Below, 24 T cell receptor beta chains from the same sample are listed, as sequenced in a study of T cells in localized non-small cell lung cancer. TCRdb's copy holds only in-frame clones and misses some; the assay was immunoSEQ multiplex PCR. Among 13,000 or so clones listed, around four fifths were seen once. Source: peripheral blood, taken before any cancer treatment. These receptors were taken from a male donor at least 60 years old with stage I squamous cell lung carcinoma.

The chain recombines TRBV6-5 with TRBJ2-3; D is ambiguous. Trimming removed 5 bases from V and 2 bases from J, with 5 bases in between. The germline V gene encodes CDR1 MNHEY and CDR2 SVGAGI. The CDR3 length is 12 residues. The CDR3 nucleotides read TGTGCCAGCAGTGGTTACACAGATACGCAGTATTTT. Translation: CASSGYTDTQYF.

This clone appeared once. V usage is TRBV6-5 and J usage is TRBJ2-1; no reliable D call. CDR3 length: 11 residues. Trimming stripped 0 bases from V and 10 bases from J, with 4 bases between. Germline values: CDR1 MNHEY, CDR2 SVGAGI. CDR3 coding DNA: TGTGCCAGCAGTTACTCGAGGGAGCAGTTCTTC. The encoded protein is CASSYSREQFF.

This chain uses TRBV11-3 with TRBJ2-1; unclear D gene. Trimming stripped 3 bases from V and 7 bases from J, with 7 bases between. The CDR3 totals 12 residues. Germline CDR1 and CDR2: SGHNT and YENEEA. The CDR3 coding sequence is TGTGCCAGCAGCTTCAACCCGAATGAGCAGTTCTTC. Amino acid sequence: CASSFNPNEQFF.

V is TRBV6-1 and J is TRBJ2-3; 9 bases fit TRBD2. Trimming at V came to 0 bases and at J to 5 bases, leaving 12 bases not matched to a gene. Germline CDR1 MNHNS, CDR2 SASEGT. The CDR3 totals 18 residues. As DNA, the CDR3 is TGTGCCAGCAGTGAAGCGTTGTCTAGCGGGACCTCAAGAGATACGCAGTATTTT. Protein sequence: CASSEALSSGTSRDTQYF.

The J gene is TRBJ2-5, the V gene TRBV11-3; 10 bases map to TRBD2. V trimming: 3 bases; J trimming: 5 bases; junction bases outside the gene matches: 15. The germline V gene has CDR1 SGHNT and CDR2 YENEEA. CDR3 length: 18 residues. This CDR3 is CASSFWSSGRVGSETQYF. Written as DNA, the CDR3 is TGTGCCAGCAGCTTCTGGTCTAGCGGGAGAGTGGGGAGCGAGACCCAGTACTTC.

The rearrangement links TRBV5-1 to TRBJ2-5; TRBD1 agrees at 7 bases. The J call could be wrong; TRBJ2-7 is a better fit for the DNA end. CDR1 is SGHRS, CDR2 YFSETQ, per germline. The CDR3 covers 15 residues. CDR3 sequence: CASSLFGTESYEQYF. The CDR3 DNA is TGCGCCAGCAGCTTGTTTGGGACAGAGTCCTACGAGCAGTACTTC.

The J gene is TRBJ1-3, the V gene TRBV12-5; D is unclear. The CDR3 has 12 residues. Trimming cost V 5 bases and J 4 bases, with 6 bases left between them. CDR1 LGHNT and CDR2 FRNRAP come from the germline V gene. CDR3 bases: TGTGCTAGTGGTCAACCCGGAAACACCATATATTTT. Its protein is CASGQPGNTIYF.

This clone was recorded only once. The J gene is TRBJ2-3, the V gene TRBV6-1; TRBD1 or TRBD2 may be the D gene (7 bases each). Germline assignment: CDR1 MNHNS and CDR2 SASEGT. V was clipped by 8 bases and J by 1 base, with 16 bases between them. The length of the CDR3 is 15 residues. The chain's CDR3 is CASRQTGRGTDTQYF. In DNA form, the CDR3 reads TGTGCCAGCCGTCAGACAGGGAGGGGCACAGATACGCAGTATTTT.

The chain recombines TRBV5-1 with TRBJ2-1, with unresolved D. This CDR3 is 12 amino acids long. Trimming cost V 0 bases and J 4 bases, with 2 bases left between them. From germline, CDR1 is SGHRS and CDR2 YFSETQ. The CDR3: CASSLEYNEQFF. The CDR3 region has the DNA TGCGCCAGCAGCTTGGAATACAATGAGCAGTTCTTC.

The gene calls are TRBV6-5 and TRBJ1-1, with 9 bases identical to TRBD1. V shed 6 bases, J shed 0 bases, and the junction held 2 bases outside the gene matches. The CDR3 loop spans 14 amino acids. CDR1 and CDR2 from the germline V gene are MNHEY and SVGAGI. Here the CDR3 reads CASRTGGMNTEAFF. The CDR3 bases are TGTGCCAGCAGGACAGGGGGAATGAACACTGAAGCTTTCTTT.

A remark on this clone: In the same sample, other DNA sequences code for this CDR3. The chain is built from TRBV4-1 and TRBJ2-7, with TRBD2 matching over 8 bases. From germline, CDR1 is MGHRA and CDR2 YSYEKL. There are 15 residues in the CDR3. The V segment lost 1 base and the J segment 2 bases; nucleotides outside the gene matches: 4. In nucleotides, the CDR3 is TGCGCCAGCAGCCAAGGGCTAGCGGGCACCTACGAGCAGTACTTC. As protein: CASSQGLAGTYEQYF.

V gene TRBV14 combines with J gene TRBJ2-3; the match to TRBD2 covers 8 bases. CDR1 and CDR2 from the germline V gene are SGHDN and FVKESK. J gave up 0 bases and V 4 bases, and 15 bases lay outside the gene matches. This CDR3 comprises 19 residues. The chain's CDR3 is CASSPGLASTRHSTDTQYF. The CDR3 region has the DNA TGTGCCAGCAGCCCCGGACTAGCTAGTACTCGCCATAGCACAGATACGCAGTATTTT.

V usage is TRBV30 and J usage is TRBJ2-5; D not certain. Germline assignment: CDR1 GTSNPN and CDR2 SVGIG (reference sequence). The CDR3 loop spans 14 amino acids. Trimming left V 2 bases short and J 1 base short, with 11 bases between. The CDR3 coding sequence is TGTGCCTGGAGTCTCCGCCGGGTCCAAGAGACCCAGTACTTC. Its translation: CAWSLRRVQETQYF.

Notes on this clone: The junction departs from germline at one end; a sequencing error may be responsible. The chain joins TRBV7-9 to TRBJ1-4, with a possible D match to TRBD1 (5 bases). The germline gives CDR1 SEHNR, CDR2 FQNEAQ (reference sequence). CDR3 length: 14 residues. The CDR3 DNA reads TGTGCCAGCACCTTAGGGACTCCGAGTGAAAAACTGTTTTTT. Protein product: CASTLGTPSEKLFF.

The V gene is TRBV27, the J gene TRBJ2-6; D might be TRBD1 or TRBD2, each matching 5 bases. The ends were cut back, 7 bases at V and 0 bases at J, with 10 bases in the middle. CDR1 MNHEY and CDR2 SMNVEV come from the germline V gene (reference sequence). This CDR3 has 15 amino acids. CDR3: CASKLGTSGANVLTF. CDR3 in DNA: TGTGCCAGCAAGCTCGGGACCTCTGGGGCCAACGTCCTGACTTTC.

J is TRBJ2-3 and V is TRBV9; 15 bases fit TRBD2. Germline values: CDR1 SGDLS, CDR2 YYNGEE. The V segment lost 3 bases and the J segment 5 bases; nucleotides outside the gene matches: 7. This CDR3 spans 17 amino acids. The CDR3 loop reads CASSAQGLAGGKDTQYF. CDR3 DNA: TGTGCCAGCAGCGCCCAGGGACTAGCGGGAGGTAAAGATACGCAGTATTTT. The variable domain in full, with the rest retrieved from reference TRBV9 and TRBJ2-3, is DSGVTQTPKHLITATGQRVTLRCSPRSGDLSVYWYQQSLDQGLQFLIQYYNGEERAKGNILERFSAQQFPDLHSELNLSSLELGDSALYFCASSAQGLAGGKDTQYFGPGTRLTVL.

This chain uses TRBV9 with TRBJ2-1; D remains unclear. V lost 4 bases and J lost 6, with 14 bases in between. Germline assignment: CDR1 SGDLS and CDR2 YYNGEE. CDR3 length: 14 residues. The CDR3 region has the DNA TGTGCCAGCAGCTACATGCCCTTGGGCAATGAGCAGTTCTTC. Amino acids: CASSYMPLGNEQFF.

CDR3 sequence (DNA): TGTGCCAGCTCACCTTTTGGACAGGGGGCTGAAGCTTTCTTT. It codes for CASSPFGQGAEAFF. The genes are TRBV18 and TRBJ1-1; TRBD1 matches 10 bases. CDR3 length equals 14 residues. Germline CDR1 and CDR2: KGHSH and LQKENI. With V trimmed by 3 bases and J by 6 bases, 4 bases remained unmatched.

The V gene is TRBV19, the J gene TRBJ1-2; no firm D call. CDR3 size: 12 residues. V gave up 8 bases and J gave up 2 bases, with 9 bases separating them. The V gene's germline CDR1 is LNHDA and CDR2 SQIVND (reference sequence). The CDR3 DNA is TGTGCCAGTTGGGAGGGCAACTATGGCTACACCTTC. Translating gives CASWEGNYGYTF.

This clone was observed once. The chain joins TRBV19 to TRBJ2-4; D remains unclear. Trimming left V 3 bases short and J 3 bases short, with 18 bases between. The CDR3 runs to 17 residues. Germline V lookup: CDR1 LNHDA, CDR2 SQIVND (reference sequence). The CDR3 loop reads CASSMRQPKGDKNIQYF. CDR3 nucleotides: TGTGCCAGTAGTATGAGGCAGCCGAAGGGCGACAAAAACATTCAGTACTTC.

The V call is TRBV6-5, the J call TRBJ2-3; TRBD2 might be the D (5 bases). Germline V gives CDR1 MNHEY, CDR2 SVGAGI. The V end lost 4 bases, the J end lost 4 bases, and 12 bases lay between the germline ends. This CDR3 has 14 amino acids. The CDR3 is CASSSTLSADTQYF. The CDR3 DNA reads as TGTGCCAGCAGTTCTACACTTAGCGCAGATACGCAGTATTTT.

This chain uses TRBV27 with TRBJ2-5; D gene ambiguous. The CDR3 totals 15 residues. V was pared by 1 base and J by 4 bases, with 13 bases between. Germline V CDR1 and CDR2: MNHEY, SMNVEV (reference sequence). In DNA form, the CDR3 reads TGTGCCAGCAGTTTATTTTCAGGATTGGGAGAGACCCAGTACTTC. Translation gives CASSLFSGLGETQYF.

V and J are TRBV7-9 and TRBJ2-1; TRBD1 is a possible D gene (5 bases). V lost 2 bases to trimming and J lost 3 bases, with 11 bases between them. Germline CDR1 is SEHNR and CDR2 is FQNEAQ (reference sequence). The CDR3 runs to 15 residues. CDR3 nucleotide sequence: TGTGCCAGCAGCTTACGACAGACGATCTACAATGAGCAGTTCTTC. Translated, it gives CASSLRQTIYNEQFF.

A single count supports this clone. In nucleotides, the CDR3 is TGTGCCAGCAGCTTTCACACCGGGGAGCTGTTTTTT. This gives the protein CASSFHTGELFF. The gene calls are TRBV5-4 and TRBJ2-2; D remains ambiguous. V lost 2 bases, J lost 3 bases, and 2 bases lay in between. The length of the CDR3 is 12 residues. CDR1 SGHNT and CDR2 YYREEE come from the germline V gene (reference sequence).